This note documents a single T cell receptor (beta chain) sequence. This entry comes from a study of shared clonotypes between healthy human individuals. The assay was immunoSEQ multiplex PCR, and TCRdb's table has in-frame clones only and misses some. This table holds about 1.1 million clones, about 80% found once. This TCR derives from a man aged 18 to 30 in good health. Some clones in this sample may be carry-over from other donors' samples. The specimen was memory CD4+ T cells from PBMCs. Subset defined: CD45RA-negative fraction.

CDR3 loop: CASSEDRGGIYEQYF. The CDR3 nucleotides read TGTGCCAGCAGTGAAGACAGGGGGGGAATCTACGAGCAGTACTTC. The chain employs TRBV7-9 and TRBJ2-7, with 9 bases aligning to TRBD1. The V and J ends lost 6 bases and 3 bases, in that order; junction bases with no gene match: 9. This CDR3 is built from 15 residues. CDR1 and CDR2 from the germline V gene are SEHNR and FQNEAQ (reference sequence).